This T cell receptor beta chain was identified in a study of cytomegalovirus exposure and HLA in healthy donors. The PCR was carried out with 60 Vbeta primers and 13 Jbeta primers. Produced via immunoSEQ multiplex PCR; TCRdb's table is partial and in-frame only. This table holds some 82,000 clones, roughly 84% found once. Germline CDR1 WNHNN, CDR2 SYGVQD (reference sequence). J lost 9 bases, V lost 0 bases, and 7 bases had no gene match. The CDR3 has 14 amino acids. The chain combines TRBV10-1 with TRBJ1-1; 7 bases are a match to TRBD1. Sequenced: PBMCs. This receptor was taken from a woman aged 50 to 60 in good health and CMV-seronegative. The CDR3 DNA reads TGCGCCAGCAGTGAGTCGGGACAGCCGAACAAAGCTTTCTTT. Protein product: CASSESGQPNKAFF.